The 17 T cell receptor beta chains in this list originate from one sample, sequenced in a study of beta chain features in type 1 diabetes. Expressed TCRB transcripts were sequenced, since all the RNA that had been isolated was reverse transcribed. Method: immunoSEQ multiplex PCR; TCRdb's copy keeps in-frame clones and lacks some. Here the sample spans some 700,000 clones, around 15% being singletons. Their cognate antigens are unknown. Overall study results and limits: Within each of all four CD4+ subsets, Type 1 diabetes patients had TCRB CDR3s that were moderately but significantly shorter.

The sample comprised naive CD4+ T cells from blood. The receptors shown here come from a man between 18 and 29 years old with type 1 diabetes.

This chain's CDR3 is CASCTGIKTGELFF. CDR3 nucleotide sequence: TGTGCCAGCTGCACAGGGATCAAGACCGGGGAGCTGTTTTTT. The rearrangement joins TRBV2 to TRBJ2-2; tentative D call: TRBD1 (6 bases). The CDR3 loop spans 14 amino acids. Trimming removed 8 bases from V and 5 bases from J, with 15 bases in between. Germline CDR1 and CDR2: SNHLY and FYNNEI.

With respect to this clone: Other DNA sequences from this sample encode an identical CDR3 as well. The genes are TRBV7-9 and TRBJ1-1; D is unclear. Germline loops: CDR1 SEHNR, CDR2 FQNEAQ (reference sequence). The CDR3 covers 12 residues. V lost 5 bases, J lost 0 bases, and 4 bases lay in between. CDR3 bases: TGTGCCAGCAGCCCACTGAACACTGAAGCTTTCTTT. Protein sequence: CASSPLNTEAFF.

This clone was seen a handful of times. The chain uses TRBV18 and TRBJ1-1; 10 positions match TRBD1. The V gene's germline CDR1 is KGHSH and CDR2 LQKENI. V was pared by 2 bases and J by 0 bases, with 3 bases of the junction left unmatched. The CDR3 is 16 residues long. The CDR3: CASSPTTGGMNTEAFF. The DNA of the CDR3 is TGTGCCAGCTCACCAACGACAGGGGGCATGAACACTGAAGCTTTCTTT. The whole variable domain, remainder taken from reference TRBV18 and TRBJ1-1, is NAGVMQNPRHLVRRRGQEARLRCSPMKGHSHVYWYRQLPEEGLKFMVYLQKENIIDESGMPKERFSAEFPKEGPSILRIQQVVRGDSAAYFCASSPTTGGMNTEAFFGQGTRLTVV.

This clone turned up a few times. The chain employs TRBV7-2 and TRBJ1-1; tentatively, D is TRBD1 (6 bases). V was shortened by 5 bases and J by 3 bases, with 10 bases between the two germline ends. Germline-derived CDR1 and CDR2 are SGHTA and FQGNSA. The length of the CDR3 is 13 residues. The CDR3 DNA follows: TGTGCCAGCAGCATACAGGGAGACACTGAAGCTTTCTTT. Translation gives CASSIQGDTEAFF.

The chain has TRBV9 and TRBJ1-1; 8 bases match TRBD1. CDR3 length: 17 amino acids. Germline V gene data show CDR1 as SGDLS and CDR2 as YYNGEE. Trimming at V came to 3 bases and at J to 0 bases, leaving 10 bases not matched to a gene. The CDR3 loop reads CASSAHRGTGMNTEAFF. DNA for the CDR3: TGTGCCAGCAGCGCCCACCGCGGGACAGGAATGAACACTGAAGCTTTCTTT.

This chain links TRBV5-5 with TRBJ1-2; TRBD1 matches 7 bases. Trimming cost V 3 bases and J 7 bases; bases outside gene matches: 6. The CDR3 length is 13 residues. Per germline, CDR1 SGHKS and CDR2 YYEKEE (reference sequence). DNA of the CDR3: TGTGCCAGCAGCTCAACGGGACAGTTTGGCTACACCTTC. Residues: CASSSTGQFGYTF.

This sequence joins TRBV29-1 and TRBJ2-5; D ambiguous. The J call is doubtful: the DNA matches TRBJ2-7 better. CDR3 length equals 12 residues. CDR1 is SQVTM and CDR2 is ANQGSEA in the germline V gene. For the CDR3, the DNA is TGCAGCGTCATAGGTCAAGTCTACGAGCAGTACTTC. It codes for CSVIGQVYEQYF.

Written as DNA, the CDR3 is TGTGCCAGCAGAGACAGGGGTACACCCCTCCACTTT. Translation: CASRDRGTPLHF. This chain connects TRBV6-5 to TRBJ1-6, with TRBD1 matching 8 bases. After removal of 6 bases from V and 11 bases from J, the junction contained 3 bases not matched to a gene. Germline V gene lookup returns CDR1 MNHEY and CDR2 SVGAGI. CDR3 length: 12 residues.

The chain joins TRBV6-5 to TRBJ1-2; a possible D gene is TRBD1 (5 bases). Trimming stripped 4 bases from V and 3 bases from J, with 18 bases between. The germline gives CDR1 MNHEY, CDR2 SVGAGI. The CDR3 totals 16 residues. The CDR3 here is CASSSSWEGAYYGYTF. Written as DNA, the CDR3 is TGTGCCAGCAGTTCCTCCTGGGAAGGGGCATACTATGGCTACACCTTC.

This clone was observed a few times. V and J are TRBV7-2 and TRBJ2-1; D is ambiguous. The CDR3 covers 14 residues. V was cut by 2 bases and J by 7 bases, with 12 bases left in between. Germline V CDR1 and CDR2: SGHTA, FQGNSA. Here the CDR3 reads CASSLYEKGNEQFF. Here the CDR3 DNA reads TGTGCCAGCAGCTTATACGAAAAAGGAAATGAGCAGTTCTTC.

This clone was detected only a few times. The chain links TRBV19 to TRBJ2-3; 11 bases align to TRBD2. The CDR3 is 17 amino acids. CDR1 is LNHDA and CDR2 is SQIVND in the germline V gene (reference sequence). Trimming removed 3 bases from V and 2 bases from J; junction bases left unmatched: 7. Here the CDR3 reads CASSIGLAGLYTDTQYF. The CDR3 nucleotides read TGTGCCAGTAGTATCGGACTAGCGGGCCTTTACACAGATACGCAGTATTTT.

V is TRBV6-1 and J is TRBJ1-1; no definite D call. Germline V gives CDR1 MNHNS, CDR2 SASEGT. V lost 3 bases to trimming and J lost 3 bases, with 2 bases between them. CDR3 length equals 11 residues. CDR3 sequence reads: CASSEYTEAFF. The CDR3 DNA is TGTGCCAGCAGTGAGTACACTGAAGCTTTCTTT.

This clone appeared a few times. The chain uses TRBV9 and TRBJ2-7; D gene unclear. Germline V gene data show CDR1 as SGDLS and CDR2 as YYNGEE. The V and J ends lost 4 bases and 0 bases respectively, with 14 bases between them. This CDR3 has 15 residues. CDR3 sequence (DNA): TGTGCCAGCAGCCCAACCCAAAGGAGCTCCTACGAGCAGTACTTC. Protein sequence: CASSPTQRSSYEQYF.

This clone was counted only a few times. The genes are TRBV6-5 and TRBJ1-1, with 10 bases matching TRBD1. The CDR3 is 15 residues long. Germline loops: CDR1 MNHEY, CDR2 SVGAGI. Unmatched junction bases numbered 5, after V lost 6 bases and J lost 1 base. The CDR3 here is CASRLGTGANTEAFF. The CDR3 nucleotides read TGTGCCAGCAGGCTAGGGACAGGGGCGAACACTGAAGCTTTCTTT.

In this sample, this clone turned up a few times. The chain uses TRBV28 and TRBJ2-5, with a weak D call TRBD1 (5 bases). Trimming took off 6 bases at V and 9 bases at J, with 20 bases between the two ends. CDR3 length: 14 amino acids. CDR1 and CDR2 from the germline V gene are MDHEN and SYDVKM. The CDR3 region is CASSPQSGWHSQYF. As DNA, the CDR3 is TGTGCCAGCAGCCCTCAGTCAGGGTGGCACTCCCAGTACTTC.

The chain carries TRBV5-1 and TRBJ2-1, with a weak D call TRBD1 (5 bases). Germline values: CDR1 SGHRS, CDR2 YFSETQ. The ends were cut back, 8 bases at V and 8 bases at J, with 20 bases in the middle. This CDR3 region has 14 residues. DNA of the CDR3: TGCGCCAGTACCCAAGGGCAGGAAGGGGATGAGCAGTTCTTC. The encoded protein is CASTQGQEGDEQFF.

This clone was found a few times. The CDR3 loop reads CASSPPSSGPTGELFF. CDR3 bases: TGTGCCAGCTCACCACCGTCTAGCGGGCCGACCGGGGAGCTGTTTTTT. V usage is TRBV18 and J usage is TRBJ2-2, with 8 bases identical to TRBD2. The CDR3 is 16 residues long. V dropped 0 bases and J dropped 5; count of bases not matched to a gene: 5. CDR1 is KGHSH, CDR2 LQKENI, per germline.